These 9 T cell receptor beta chains originate from one sample sequenced in a study of beta chain features in type 1 diabetes. Sequenced material consisted of expressed TCRB transcripts (all of the isolated RNA was reverse transcribed). The repertoire was sequenced with immunoSEQ multiplex PCR; TCRdb's copy has only in-frame clones and lacks some. The table lists 450,000 or so clones, over 10% of them singletons. The material sequenced was naive CD4+ T cells from blood. All receptors derive from a woman aged 18-29 years in good health.

The chain recombines TRBV4-1 with TRBJ2-3; 12 positions match TRBD2. Germline CDR1 reads MGHRA; CDR2 reads YSYEKL. V was clipped by 0 bases and J by 1 base; unmatched bases: 8. The CDR3 extends over 19 amino acids. In nucleotides, the CDR3 is TGCGCCAGCAGCCAAGATCGAATTTGGACTAGCGGGGGCACAGATACGCAGTATTTT. This sequence encodes CASSQDRIWTSGGTDTQYF.

This clone was picked up a small number of times. The CDR3 sequence is CASSVDRGGTDTQYF. CDR3 DNA: TGTGCCAGCAGCGTAGATAGAGGGGGCACAGATACGCAGTATTTT. The chain combines TRBV9 with TRBJ2-3; D possibly uses TRBD1 or TRBD2 (5 bases each). CDR1 and CDR2 from the germline V gene are SGDLS and YYNGEE. The CDR3 is made up of 15 amino acids. V gave up 0 bases and J gave up 1 base, with 9 bases separating them.

This clone was recorded a few times. Other DNA sequences in the sample encode the same CDR3. The chain has TRBV5-1 and TRBJ2-1; tentative D call: TRBD1 (6 bases). The CDR3 is made up of 15 amino acids. Germline lookup yields CDR1 SGHRS and CDR2 YFSETQ. Trimming took off 1 base at V and 0 bases at J, with 8 bases between the two ends. The CDR3 loop reads CASSLQGSSYNEQFF. CDR3 DNA: TGCGCCAGCAGCTTGCAGGGGAGCTCCTACAATGAGCAGTTCTTC. Combining the CDR3 with reference TRBV5-1 and TRBJ2-1 gives the whole variable domain KAGVTQTPRYLIKTRGQQVTLSCSPISGHRSVSWYQQTPGQGLQFLFEYFSETQRNKGNFPGRFSGRQFSNSRSEMNVSTLELGDSALYLCASSLQGSSYNEQFFGPGTRLTVL.

The chain links TRBV4-1 to TRBJ1-2; D possibly corresponds to TRBD1 (5 bases). The germline V and J ends were trimmed by 4 bases and 1 base, with 13 bases remaining between them. CDR1 MGHRA and CDR2 YSYEKL come from the germline V gene. The CDR3 is 15 amino acids. CDR3 bases: TGCGCCAGCAGCCTCCCAGGGTTGATTAACTATGGCTACACCTTC. This translates into CASSLPGLINYGYTF.

The J gene is TRBJ2-7, the V gene TRBV7-2; D perhaps matches TRBD2 (6 bases). V dropped 2 bases and J dropped 4 bases, with 6 bases sitting between them. Germline CDR1 reads SGHTA; CDR2 reads FQGNSA. This CDR3 region has 12 residues. The chain's CDR3 is CASSLSGYEQYF. Here the CDR3 DNA reads TGTGCCAGCAGCTTAAGCGGGTACGAGCAGTACTTC.

This clone was detected only a few times. V and J are TRBV9 and TRBJ2-1, with D possibly being TRBD2 (5 bases). Germline lookup yields CDR1 SGDLS and CDR2 YYNGEE. The CDR3 totals 15 residues. With 4 bases removed from V and 0 bases from J, the gap between germline ends came to 11 bases. CDR3 residues: CASSKSGTSYNEQFF. DNA for the CDR3: TGTGCCAGCAGCAAGAGCGGTACCTCCTACAATGAGCAGTTCTTC. Drawing the rest from reference TRBV9 and TRBJ2-1, the complete variable domain is DSGVTQTPKHLITATGQRVTLRCSPRSGDLSVYWYQQSLDQGLQFLIQYYNGEERAKGNILERFSAQQFPDLHSELNLSSLELGDSALYFCASSKSGTSYNEQFFGPGTRLTVL.

The genes are TRBV9 and TRBJ1-4; D perhaps matches TRBD1 (5 bases). V shed 0 bases and J shed 3 bases, with 12 bases lying between them. Germline V CDR1 and CDR2: SGDLS, YYNGEE. This CDR3 is built from 16 residues. The DNA of the CDR3 is TGTGCCAGCAGCGTAGAGCAGGGTTGGGCTAATGAAAAACTGTTTTTT. It is translated as CASSVEQGWANEKLFF.

This clone was seen a few times. The chain's CDR3 is CASSPRQMEETQYF. The CDR3 nucleotides read TGTGCCAGCAGTCCACGACAGATGGAGGAGACCCAGTACTTC. This sequence joins TRBV28 and TRBJ2-5, with a weak D call TRBD1 (5 bases). The CDR3 is 14 residues long. Germline CDR1 MDHEN, CDR2 SYDVKM. V lost 5 bases to trimming and J lost 5 bases, with 15 bases between them.

This clone came up a few times. V is TRBV5-8 and J is TRBJ2-3; the match to TRBD1 covers 9 bases. Trimming cost V 4 bases and J 7 bases; bases outside gene matches: 10. Germline-derived CDR1 and CDR2 are SGHTS and YDEGEE. The CDR3 runs 15 residues. The CDR3 DNA reads as TGTGCCAGCAGCCCTAAACCGACAGGGGGAAATACGCAGTATTTT. It codes for CASSPKPTGGNTQYF.